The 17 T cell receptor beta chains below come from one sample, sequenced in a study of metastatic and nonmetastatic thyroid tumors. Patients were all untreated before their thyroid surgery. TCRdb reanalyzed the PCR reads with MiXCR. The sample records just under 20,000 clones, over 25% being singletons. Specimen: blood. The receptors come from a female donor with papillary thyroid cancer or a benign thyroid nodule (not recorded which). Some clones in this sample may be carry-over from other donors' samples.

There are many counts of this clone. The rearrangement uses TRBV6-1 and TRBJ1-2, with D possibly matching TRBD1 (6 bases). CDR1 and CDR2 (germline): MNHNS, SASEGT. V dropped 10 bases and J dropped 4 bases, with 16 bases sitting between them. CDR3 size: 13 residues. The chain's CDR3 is CANPGGAGYGYTF. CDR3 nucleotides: TGTGCCAACCCGGGGGGGGCGGGCTATGGCTACACCTTC.

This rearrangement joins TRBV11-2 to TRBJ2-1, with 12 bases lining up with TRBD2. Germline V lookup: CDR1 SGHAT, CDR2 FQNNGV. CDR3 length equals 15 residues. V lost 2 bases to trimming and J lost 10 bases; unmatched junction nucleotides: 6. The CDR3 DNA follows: TGTGCCAGCAGCTTACAACTAGCGGGAGGTTGGGAGCAGTTCTTC. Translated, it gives CASSLQLAGGWEQFF.

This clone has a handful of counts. The CDR3 is CSVLPETDTGELFF. The CDR3 DNA is TGCAGCGTCCTCCCCGAGACGGACACCGGGGAGCTGTTTTTT. The chain uses TRBV29-1 and TRBJ2-2; D is unclear. Germline CDR1 is SQVTM and CDR2 is ANQGSEA. Trimming removed 6 bases from V and 3 bases from J, with 14 bases in between. This CDR3 contains 14 residues.

CDR3 sequence (DNA): TGTGCCAGCAGCTCTACTAGCAGAAACACCGGGGAGCTGTTTTTT. Residues: CASSSTSRNTGELFF. The chain uses TRBV9 and TRBJ2-2, with a weak D call TRBD2 (6 bases). The CDR3 runs to 15 residues. CDR1 and CDR2 (germline): SGDLS, YYNGEE. V lost 4 bases, J lost 2 bases, and 12 bases lay in between. The full variable domain, completed using reference TRBV9 and TRBJ2-2, is DSGVTQTPKHLITATGQRVTLRCSPRSGDLSVYWYQQSLDQGLQFLIQYYNGEERAKGNILERFSAQQFPDLHSELNLSSLELGDSALYFCASSSTSRNTGELFFGEGSRLTVL.

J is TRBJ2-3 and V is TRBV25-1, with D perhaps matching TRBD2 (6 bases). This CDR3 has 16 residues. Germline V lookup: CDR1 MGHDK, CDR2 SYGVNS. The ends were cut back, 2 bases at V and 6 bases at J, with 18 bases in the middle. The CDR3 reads CASSERDSSLADTQYF. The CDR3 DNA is TGTGCCAGCAGTGAACGGGACTCCAGTCTCGCGGATACGCAGTATTTT.

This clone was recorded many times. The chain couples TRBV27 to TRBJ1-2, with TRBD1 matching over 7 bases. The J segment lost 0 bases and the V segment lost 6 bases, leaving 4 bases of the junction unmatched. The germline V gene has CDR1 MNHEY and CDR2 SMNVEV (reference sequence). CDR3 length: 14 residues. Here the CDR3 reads CASRPGQANYGYTF. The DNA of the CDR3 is TGTGCCAGCAGACCCGGACAGGCTAACTATGGCTACACCTTC.

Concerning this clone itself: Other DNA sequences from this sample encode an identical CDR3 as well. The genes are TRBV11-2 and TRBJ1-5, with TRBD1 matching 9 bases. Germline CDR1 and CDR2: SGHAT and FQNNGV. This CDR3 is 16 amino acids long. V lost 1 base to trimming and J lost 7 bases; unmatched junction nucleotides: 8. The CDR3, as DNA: TGTGCCAGCAGCTTAGTATACAGGGGGCCTGTACAGCCCCAGCATTTT. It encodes CASSLVYRGPVQPQHF.

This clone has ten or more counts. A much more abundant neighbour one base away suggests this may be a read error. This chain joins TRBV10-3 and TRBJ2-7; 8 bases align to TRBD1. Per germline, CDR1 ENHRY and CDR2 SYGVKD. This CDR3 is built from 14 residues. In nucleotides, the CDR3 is TGTGTCATCAGTGGGGGACAGGTCTCCTACGAGCAGTACTTC. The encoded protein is CVISGGQVSYEQYF.

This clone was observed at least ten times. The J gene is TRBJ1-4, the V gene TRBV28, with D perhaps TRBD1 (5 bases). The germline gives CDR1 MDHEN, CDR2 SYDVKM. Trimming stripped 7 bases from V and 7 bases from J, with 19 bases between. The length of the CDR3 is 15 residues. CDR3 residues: CASINKGDVAEKLFF. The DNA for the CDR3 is TGTGCCAGCATAAACAAAGGGGACGTCGCTGAAAAACTGTTTTTT.

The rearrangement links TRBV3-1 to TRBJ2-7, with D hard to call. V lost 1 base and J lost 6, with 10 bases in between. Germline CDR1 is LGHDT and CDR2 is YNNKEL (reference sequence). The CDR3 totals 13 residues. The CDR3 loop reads CASSQGLVGEQYF. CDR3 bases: TGTGCCAGCAGCCAAGGTCTGGTGGGCGAGCAGTACTTC.

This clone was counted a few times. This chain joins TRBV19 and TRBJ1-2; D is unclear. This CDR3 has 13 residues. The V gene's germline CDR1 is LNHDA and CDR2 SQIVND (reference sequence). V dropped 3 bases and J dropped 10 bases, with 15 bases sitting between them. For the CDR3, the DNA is TGTGCCAGTAGTATCCAGGAGAACTATTTCTACACCTTC. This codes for CASSIQENYFYTF.

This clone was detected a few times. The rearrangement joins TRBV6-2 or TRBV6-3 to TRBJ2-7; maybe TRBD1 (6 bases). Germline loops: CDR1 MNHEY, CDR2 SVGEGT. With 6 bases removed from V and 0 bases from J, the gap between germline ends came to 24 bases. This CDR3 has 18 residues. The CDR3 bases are TGTGCCAGCAGATCGACTACTACCGGGACAAAAAGCTCCTACGAGCAGTACTTC. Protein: CASRSTTTGTKSSYEQYF.

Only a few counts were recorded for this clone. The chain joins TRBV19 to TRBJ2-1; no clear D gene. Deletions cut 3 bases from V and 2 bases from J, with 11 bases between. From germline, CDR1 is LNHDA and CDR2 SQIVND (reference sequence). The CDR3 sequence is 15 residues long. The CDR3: CASSMGVFTYNEQFF. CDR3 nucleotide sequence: TGTGCCAGTAGTATGGGTGTTTTCACCTACAATGAGCAGTTCTTC.

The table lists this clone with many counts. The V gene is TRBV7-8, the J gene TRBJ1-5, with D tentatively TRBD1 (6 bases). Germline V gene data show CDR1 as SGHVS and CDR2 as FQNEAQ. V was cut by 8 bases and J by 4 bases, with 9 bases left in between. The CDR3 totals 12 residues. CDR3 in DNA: TGTGCCAGCGGAGGGGGGAATCAGCCCCAGCATTTT. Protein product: CASGGGNQPQHF.

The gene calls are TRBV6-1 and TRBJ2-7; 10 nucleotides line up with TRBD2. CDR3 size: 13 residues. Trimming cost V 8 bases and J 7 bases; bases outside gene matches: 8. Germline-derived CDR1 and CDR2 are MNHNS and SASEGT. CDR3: CASGTSERGEQYF. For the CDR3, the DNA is TGTGCCAGCGGGACTAGCGAGCGTGGGGAGCAGTACTTC.

The DNA for the CDR3 is TGTGCCAGCAGCGTAGGGGGAAACAGCGTTTTTAACTATGGCTACACCTTC. It encodes CASSVGGNSVFNYGYTF. The chain links TRBV9 to TRBJ1-2, with D unclear. There are 17 residues in the CDR3. V dropped 0 bases and J dropped 1 base, with 16 bases sitting between them. Germline lookup yields CDR1 SGDLS and CDR2 YYNGEE.

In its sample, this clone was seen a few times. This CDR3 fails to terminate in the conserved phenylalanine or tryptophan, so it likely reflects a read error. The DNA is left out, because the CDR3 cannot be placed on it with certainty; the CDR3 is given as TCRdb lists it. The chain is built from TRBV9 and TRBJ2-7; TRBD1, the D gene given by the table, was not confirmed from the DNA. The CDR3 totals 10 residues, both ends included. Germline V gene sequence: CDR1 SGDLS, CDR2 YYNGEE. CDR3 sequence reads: CASSVGPGAG.